The clone carrying this TCR beta chain was counted only a few times. These data are taken from a study of identical twins. The ends lost 0 bases at V and 1 base at J; junction bases unmatched: 5. The CDR3 spans 17 residues. CDR1 and CDR2 (germline): SGHNT, YENEEA. MiXCR was run by TCRdb on the 5' RACE reads, yielding one entry per CDR3 protein. In the table there are about 790,000 distinct CDR3 sequences, 15% to 20% of which are singletons. These same data were also listed under a study on T cells expressing NK-cell markers.

Sample: PBMCs. J is TRBJ2-3 and V is TRBV11-3; TRBD2 matches 9 bases. This clonotype originated in a woman aged 18-29 years in good health. CDR3 in amino acids: CASSLERPSGGTDTQYF. CDR3 nucleotides: TGTGCCAGCAGCTTAGAGCGCCCTAGCGGGGGCACAGATACGCAGTATTTT.